The rows below give T cell receptor beta chains drawn from one sample of a study of blood T cell repertoires in COVID-19. Only in-frame clones appear in the TCRdb table, and some are missing; sequencing was by immunoSEQ multiplex PCR. The sample holds 290,000 or so clones, roughly 86% seen once. Material: PBMCs or T cells enriched from blood (not recorded which). The receptor set was obtained from a woman under 30 who had recovered from COVID-19. CDR3s include the opening cysteine and the closing phenylalanine or tryptophan. A D gene is named only where the DNA matches it firmly. Rows may omit the clone size; those that give it use once, few, many or a size class.

>TRBJ2-7|NA|NA|TRBV7-2
CASSTLLGGIPYEQYF
TGTGCCAGCAGCACACTACTTGGCGGTATACCCTACGAGCAGTACTTC
>TRBJ2-1|NA|TRBD2|TRBV5-1
CASSLAWGRAGNEQFF
TGCGCCAGCAGCTTGGCCTGGGGGAGGGCCGGAAATGAGCAGTTCTTC
>TRBJ2-1|NA|TRBD2|TRBV9
CASSILAGEYNEQFF
TGTGCCAGCAGCATCTTAGCGGGCGAATACAATGAGCAGTTCTTC
>TRBJ2-7|NA|TRBD2|TRBV3-1/TRBV3-2
CASSQALAGYYEQYF
TGTGCCAGCAGCCAAGCACTAGCGGGATACTACGAGCAGTACTTC
>TRBJ1-1|NA|TRBD1|TRBV27
CASSLSLTGRSTEAFF
TGTGCCAGCAGTTTATCGTTGACAGGGCGAAGCACTGAAGCTTTCTTT
>TRBJ1-6|NA|TRBD1|TRBV4-2
CASSVWDRRESPLHF
TGTGCCAGCAGCGTTTGGGACAGGAGAGAATCACCCCTCCACTTT
>TRBJ1-4|NA|TRBD1|TRBV7-9
CASSQGQGSSEKLFF
TGTGCCAGCAGCCAGGGACAGGGGTCGTCTGAAAAACTGTTTTTT
>TRBJ2-3|NA|NA|TRBV4-3
CASSQDLQGGDTQYF
TGCGCCAGCAGCCAAGATCTTCAGGGAGGAGATACGCAGTATTTT
>TRBJ2-1|NA|TRBD2|TRBV28
CASSFRPGLAGSFYNEQFF
TGTGCCAGCAGTTTCCGGCCCGGGCTAGCGGGATCCTTCTACAATGAGCAGTTCTTC
>TRBJ2-2|NA|TRBD2|TRBV4-3
CASSEPGGIGELFF
TGCGCCAGCAGCGAACCCGGGGGGATCGGGGAGCTGTTTTTT
>TRBJ2-3|NA|TRBD2|TRBV4-2
CASSRSGRGSDTQYF
TGTGCCAGCAGCCGTAGCGGGAGGGGCTCAGATACGCAGTATTTT
>TRBJ1-2|NA|NA|TRBV30
CAWRPLRTNYGYTF
TGTGCCTGGAGGCCTTTACGGACAAACTATGGCTACACCTTC
>TRBJ2-5|NA|TRBD2|TRBV28
CASSQAGGPGETQYF
TGTGCCAGCAGTCAAGCGGGAGGGCCCGGCGAGACCCAGTACTTC
>TRBJ2-7|NA|TRBD2|TRBV7-3
CASSNLPSGSLDF
TGTGCCAGCAGCAATCTCCCTAGCGGGAGCCTGGACTTC
>TRBJ2-7|NA|NA|TRBV6-5
CASKADSYEQYF
TGTGCCAGCAAAGCCGATTCCTACGAGCAGTACTTC
>TRBJ2-6|once|NA|TRBV7-9
CASSSGRSSGANVLTF
TGTGCCAGCAGCTCGGGTCGGAGCTCTGGGGCCAACGTCCTGACTTTC
>TRBJ1-2|NA|NA|TRBV25-1
CASSGTTGNYGYTF
TGTGCCAGCAGTGGGACCACAGGAAACTATGGCTACACCTTC
>TRBJ2-5|NA|TRBD1|TRBV3-1/TRBV3-2
CASSQRGQGDGTQYF
TGTGCCAGCAGCCAACGGGGACAGGGGGACGGGACCCAGTACTTC
>TRBJ2-7|NA|TRBD1|TRBV27
CASRQDRRTYEQYF
TGTGCCAGCAGACAGGACAGGAGGACCTACGAGCAGTACTTC
>TRBJ2-7|once|TRBD2|TRBV4-2
CASSQKIGLTGLASYEQYF
TGTGCCAGCAGCCAAAAGATAGGCCTCACGGGACTAGCCTCCTACGAGCAGTACTTC
>TRBJ2-3|NA|NA|TRBV3-1/TRBV3-2
CASSQSGYAGAGDTQYF
TGTGCCAGCAGCCAAAGTGGGTATGCGGGGGCGGGAGATACGCAGTATTTT
>TRBJ2-1|NA|NA|TRBV7-2
CASSGRGLYSYNEQFF
TGTGCCAGCAGCGGCCGGGGATTGTACTCCTACAATGAGCAGTTCTTC
>TRBJ1-4|NA|TRBD1|TRBV25-1
CASSELTGGEKLFF
TGTGCCAGCAGTGAATTGACAGGGGGCGAAAAACTGTTTTTT
>TRBJ2-7|NA|NA|TRBV7-2
CASSFSPAYEQYF
TGTGCCAGCAGCTTCTCTCCAGCCTACGAGCAGTACTTC
>TRBJ2-7|NA|TRBD1|TRBV5-4
CASSPGGQGRTYEQYF
TGTGCCAGCAGCCCCGGGGGACAGGGGCGGACCTACGAGCAGTACTTC
>TRBJ2-7|once|NA|TRBV21-1
CASSKGFRGPTYEQYF
TGTGCCAGCAGCAAAGGGTTTAGGGGCCCCACCTACGAGCAGTACTTC
>TRBJ2-2|NA|NA|TRBV7-8
CASTSRPGNTGELFF
TGTGCCAGCACAAGTCGGCCGGGAAACACCGGGGAGCTGTTTTTT